One and the same sample provided the 18 T cell receptor beta chains below, sequenced in a study of regulatory T cells in long-lasting Graves disease. Arm-PCR with iRepertoire HTBI primers amplified the CDR3 regions for these TCR beta libraries. TCRdb passed the multiplex PCR reads through MiXCR, listing each CDR3 protein once. This sample yields roughly 400,000 distinct CDR3 sequences, of which less than 25% are seen a single time; about 20% belongs to the top ten. Specified time point: persistent/refractory GD, antithyroid drugs over 5 years with positive TRAb. RNA extracted from PBMCs served as the sequencing template. Sample: peripheral blood mononuclear cells (PBMCs), taken when the disease was refractory, from a patient treated with antithyroid drugs. The origin of the receptors is a female donor with Graves disease.

This clonotype showed up just a few times. The chain is built from TRBV4-1 and TRBJ1-2; D call uncertain. The length of the CDR3 is 16 residues. V lost 0 bases and J lost 5, with 16 bases in between. The germline V gene encodes CDR1 MGHRA and CDR2 YSYEKL. CDR3 in amino acids: CASSQDPSATTYGYTF. The CDR3 DNA follows: TGCGCCAGCAGCCAAGATCCTTCTGCAACGACGTATGGCTACACCTTC.

V usage is TRBV6-2 or TRBV6-3 and J usage is TRBJ2-4; TRBD1 or TRBD2 may be the D gene (5 bases each). Germline V gene data show CDR1 as MNHEY and CDR2 as SVGEGT. This CDR3 is built from 20 residues. V lost 6 bases to trimming and J lost 0 bases, with 27 bases between them. In DNA, the CDR3 is TGTGCCAGCAGCCCAGCCCGGGACCAGAGTATCGGCCCAGCCAAAAACATTCAGTACTTC. Encoded protein: CASSPARDQSIGPAKNIQYF.

The chain recombines TRBV7-2 with TRBJ1-1, with 10 bases identical to TRBD1. The V segment lost 5 bases and the J segment 2 bases; nucleotides outside the gene matches: 14. The V gene's germline CDR1 is SGHTA and CDR2 FQGNSA. There are 18 residues in the CDR3. The CDR3 protein is CASSLQPGQGRFNTEAFF. In nucleotides, the CDR3 is TGTGCCAGCAGCCTTCAACCGGGACAGGGGAGATTTAACACTGAAGCTTTCTTT.

This clonotype was counted between two and nine times. This chain links TRBV7-3 with TRBJ2-7; TRBD2 agrees at 10 bases. CDR3 length equals 16 residues. Germline CDR1 reads SGHTA; CDR2 reads FQGTGA. V lost 7 bases, J lost 5 bases, and 14 bases stayed unmatched. For the CDR3, the DNA is TGTGCCAGCATCGATACCAGCGGGAGGGCAGTCAACGAGCAGTACTTC. This encodes CASIDTSGRAVNEQYF.

This clonotype was observed many times. The V call is TRBV2, the J call TRBJ2-2, with 9 bases fitting TRBD2. The V and J ends lost 9 bases and 7 bases, in that order; junction bases with no gene match: 9. This CDR3 has 14 residues. The germline V gene has CDR1 SNHLY and CDR2 FYNNEI. The CDR3 protein is CASCAGGPGGELFF. Written as DNA, the CDR3 is TGTGCCAGTTGCGCGGGAGGGCCTGGCGGGGAGCTGTTTTTT. The whole variable domain, filled in from reference TRBV2 and TRBJ2-2, reads EPEVTQTPSHQVTQMGQEVILRCVPISNHLYFYWYRQILGQKVEFLVSFYNNEISEKSEIFDDQFSVERPDGSNFTLKIRSTKLEDSAMYFCASCAGGPGGELFFGEGSRLTVL.

This clonotype was seen more than once but under ten times. The rearrangement joins TRBV19 to TRBJ2-2; the match to TRBD1 covers 8 bases. The ends lost 6 bases at V and 1 base at J; junction bases unmatched: 4. Germline-derived CDR1 and CDR2 are LNHDA and SQIVND (reference sequence). The CDR3 consists of 15 residues. CDR3 region: CASSKTGENTGELFF. As DNA, the CDR3 is TGTGCCAGTAGCAAGACAGGGGAGAACACCGGGGAGCTGTTTTTT.

About this clonotype: A read error may be the cause here, since a much bigger clone is one base away. The chain has TRBV12-3 or TRBV12-4 and TRBJ2-7, with 9 bases lining up with TRBD1. The CDR3 sequence is 13 residues long. V dropped 6 bases and J dropped 3; count of bases not matched to a gene: 3. CDR3 nucleotides: TGTGCCAGCAGGCCGGGACAGGGCTACGAGCAGTACTTC. This sequence encodes CASRPGQGYEQYF.

This clonotype was seen more than once but under ten times. The chain employs TRBV18 and TRBJ2-5; 7 positions match TRBD1. Germline-derived CDR1 and CDR2 are KGHSH and LQKENI. V shed 5 bases, J shed 4 bases, and the junction held 4 bases outside the gene matches. The CDR3 has 13 amino acids. The CDR3: CASSEQGLETQYF. The CDR3 coding sequence is TGTGCCAGCTCAGAACAGGGGTTAGAGACCCAGTACTTC. Drawing the rest from reference TRBV18 and TRBJ2-5, the complete variable domain is NAGVMQNPRHLVRRRGQEARLRCSPMKGHSHVYWYRQLPEEGLKFMVYLQKENIIDESGMPKERFSAEFPKEGPSILRIQQVVRGDSAAYFCASSEQGLETQYFGPGTRLLVL.

This clonotype appeared many times. CDR3 nucleotides: TGTGCCAGCAGTTACTTGGGGACAGGAGTCACTGAAGCTTTCTTT. Its protein product is CASSYLGTGVTEAFF. The chain couples TRBV6-5 to TRBJ1-1, with 8 nucleotides matching TRBD1. The CDR3 has 15 amino acids. In germline, CDR1 is MNHEY, CDR2 SVGAGI. The ends lost 1 base at V and 4 bases at J; junction bases unmatched: 5.

The J gene is TRBJ1-2, the V gene TRBV20-1; D not certain. The CDR3 runs 13 residues. Germline-derived CDR1 and CDR2 are DFQATT and SNEGSKA (reference sequence). Trimming stripped 2 bases from V and 1 base from J, with 8 bases between. The CDR3: CSARREFNYGYTF. The CDR3 coding sequence is TGCAGTGCTAGACGTGAATTTAACTATGGCTACACCTTC.

This clonotype was detected a few times. The chain uses TRBV29-1 and TRBJ2-5, with D possibly TRBD1 on 7 matching bases. The CDR3 runs to 14 residues. CDR1 and CDR2 (germline): SQVTM, ANQGSEA. V dropped 7 bases and J dropped 1 base, with 16 bases sitting between them. The CDR3 nucleotides read TGCAGCGCCGATCTTCAGGGGGGCCAAGAGACCCAGTACTTC. Its translation: CSADLQGGQETQYF.

This clonotype was picked up many times. At one end the junction does not follow the germline gene, possibly because of a read error. V gene TRBV5-1 combines with J gene TRBJ1-2; 9 nucleotides line up with TRBD1. The CDR3 runs to 13 residues. Germline V gene data show CDR1 as SGHRS and CDR2 as YFSETQ. The CDR3 DNA reads TGTGCCAGCAGTCCGGGACAGGGAGGCGGCTACACCTTC. It codes for CASSPGQGGGYTF.

This clonotype appeared a few times. V gene TRBV7-8 combines with J gene TRBJ2-7; 10 bases line up with TRBD1. The germline gives CDR1 SGHVS, CDR2 FQNEAQ. The CDR3 is made up of 14 amino acids. The junction had 5 bases not matched to a gene; V was cut back by 5 bases and J by 4 bases. The CDR3 loop is CASSRDRGFYEQYF. The CDR3 DNA follows: TGTGCCAGCAGCAGGGACAGGGGATTTTACGAGCAGTACTTC.

This clonotype was recorded at least ten times. CDR3 in DNA: TGTGCCAGCAGTGCACAGGAAAATCAGCCCCAGCATTTT. Protein: CASSAQENQPQHF. J is TRBJ1-5 and V is TRBV2, with a possible D match to TRBD1 (5 bases). V gave up 4 bases and J gave up 4 bases, with 8 bases separating them. Germline loops: CDR1 SNHLY, CDR2 FYNNEI. The CDR3 consists of 13 residues.

This chain uses TRBV6-1 with TRBJ1-1, with TRBD1 as a possible D gene (5 bases). Trimming took 7 bases from V and 10 from J, leaving 22 bases between them. The CDR3 is 14 residues long. Germline lookup yields CDR1 MNHNS and CDR2 SASEGT. The CDR3 DNA sequence: TGTGCCAGCACCCCTGGGACGACGCCAAGACGAGCTTTCTTT. This sequence encodes CASTPGTTPRRAFF.

The chain carries TRBV20-1 and TRBJ2-7; D is possibly TRBD2 (5 bases). V lost 5 bases, J lost 0 bases, and 11 bases lay in between. CDR1 is DFQATT and CDR2 is SNEGSKA in the germline V gene (reference sequence). The CDR3 runs to 13 residues. CDR3 sequence reads: CSAREPSSYEQYF. CDR3 coding DNA: TGCAGTGCTCGGGAACCAAGCTCCTACGAGCAGTACTTC.

This clonotype has a handful of counts. J is TRBJ2-1 and V is TRBV2; D is ambiguous. Trimming pared 5 bases from V and 7 bases from J, leaving 18 bases between. Germline V CDR1 and CDR2: SNHLY, FYNNEI. This CDR3 is 15 amino acids long. CDR3 residues: CASSIGLGPGNEQFF. The CDR3 DNA sequence: TGTGCCAGCAGTATTGGGTTGGGCCCTGGGAATGAGCAGTTCTTC.

This clonotype occurred many times. The chain has TRBV2 and TRBJ2-5; 8 positions match TRBD1. This CDR3 has 15 amino acids. Germline V lookup: CDR1 SNHLY, CDR2 FYNNEI. The V and J ends lost 6 bases and 2 bases, in that order; junction bases with no gene match: 8. CDR3 sequence: CASRRSGQGQETQYF. The CDR3 DNA follows: TGTGCCAGCAGACGCAGTGGACAGGGTCAAGAGACCCAGTACTTC.